This passage covers 11 T cell receptor beta chains from one sample sequenced in a study of T cells in Graves' hyperthyroidism and ophthalmopathy. The CDR3 regions of TCR beta were amplified from RNA transcripts. The HTBI primer set served for first-round RT-PCR of the TCR CDR3. Each CDR3 protein gets one entry after TCRdb re-called the multiplex PCR reads with MiXCR. The sample holds approximately 570,000 distinct CDR3 sequences, about 20% seen once. Specimen: blood. The receptors were sampled from a middle-aged man with Graves' ophthalmopathy.

This sequence joins TRBV7-9 and TRBJ2-7, with 8 nucleotides matching TRBD1. Germline V CDR1 and CDR2: SEHNR, FQNEAQ (reference sequence). V was pared by 5 bases and J by 5 bases, with 8 bases of the junction left unmatched. The CDR3 is 14 amino acids. The CDR3 loop reads CASSPRGPTHEQYF. CDR3 bases: TGTGCCAGCAGCCCCAGGGGGCCAACTCACGAGCAGTACTTC.

The chain recombines TRBV19 with TRBJ2-7; D possibly corresponds to TRBD2 (6 bases). Germline V gives CDR1 LNHDA, CDR2 SQIVND (reference sequence). With 3 bases removed from V and 3 bases from J, the gap between germline ends came to 12 bases. The CDR3 is 14 residues long. In nucleotides, the CDR3 is TGTGCCAGTAGTATCCCGGGAGCTAACTACGAGCAGTACTTC. Its translation: CASSIPGANYEQYF.

V usage is TRBV20-1 and J usage is TRBJ2-7, with 8 bases aligning to TRBD1. With V trimmed by 3 bases and J by 3 bases, 7 bases remained unmatched. This CDR3 is 14 amino acids long. In germline, CDR1 is DFQATT, CDR2 SNEGSKA (reference sequence). As DNA, the CDR3 is TGCAGTGCTAGGAGCCGAACAGGGGGCTACGAGCAGTACTTC. It translates to CSARSRTGGYEQYF.

This clonotype was seen a handful of times. With a much larger clone just one base away, this may be a read error. The genes are TRBV28 and TRBJ2-7, with D hard to call. The germline V gene has CDR1 MDHEN and CDR2 SYDVKM. The CDR3 is 14 residues long. The CDR3 loop reads CACSSPPLAYEQYF. The CDR3, as DNA: TGTGCCTGCAGTTCCCCCCCGCTAGCCTACGAGCAGTACTTC.

This sequence joins TRBV6-2 or TRBV6-3 and TRBJ2-2, with D perhaps given as TRBD1 or TRBD2 (5 bases each). The ends were cut back, 6 bases at V and 4 bases at J, with 18 bases in the middle. The CDR3 extends over 16 amino acids. CDR1 MNHEY and CDR2 SVGEGT come from the germline V gene. For the CDR3, the DNA is TGTGCCAGCAGAACCAGGCCGGGACCTTTCACCGGGGAGCTGTTTTTT. It specifies CASRTRPGPFTGELFF.

The J gene is TRBJ1-1, the V gene TRBV28; D remains unclear. The germline V gene has CDR1 MDHEN and CDR2 SYDVKM. Trimming left V 8 bases short and J 8 bases short, with 12 bases between. The CDR3 length is 11 residues. CDR3 in amino acids: CASGALGEAFF. DNA for the CDR3: TGTGCCAGCGGAGCTTTAGGGGAAGCTTTCTTT.

This clonotype was seen only a few times. The chain uses TRBV20-1 and TRBJ2-6; no definite D call. The CDR3 consists of 16 residues. V gave up 2 bases and J gave up 0 bases, with 11 bases separating them. Germline V gene sequence: CDR1 DFQATT, CDR2 SNEGSKA (reference sequence). The CDR3, as DNA: TGCAGTGCTAGACGGCGAAGACTCTCTGGGGCCAACGTCCTGACTTTC. The encoded protein is CSARRRRLSGANVLTF.

A few counts support this clonotype. The chain couples TRBV20-1 to TRBJ2-7; the match to TRBD2 covers 10 bases. The length of the CDR3 is 15 residues. CDR1 is DFQATT and CDR2 is SNEGSKA in the germline V gene (reference sequence). The V segment lost 1 base and the J segment 4 bases; nucleotides outside the gene matches: 7. As DNA, the CDR3 is TGCAGTGCTAGAGTTGTGAGCGGGGGGGGGTACGAGCAGTACTTC. Translated, it gives CSARVVSGGGYEQYF.

This clonotype was seen a few times. CDR3: CASSDGGAFF. The CDR3 DNA sequence: TGTGCCAGCAGTGACGGGGGAGCTTTCTTT. The rearrangement links TRBV2 to TRBJ1-1; maybe TRBD1 (5 bases). Germline-derived CDR1 and CDR2 are SNHLY and FYNNEI. The CDR3 extends over 10 amino acids. The V and J ends lost 3 bases and 10 bases respectively, with 6 bases between them. Based on the CDR3 plus reference TRBV2 and TRBJ1-1, the full variable domain is EPEVTQTPSHQVTQMGQEVILRCVPISNHLYFYWYRQILGQKVEFLVSFYNNEISEKSEIFDDQFSVERPDGSNFTLKIRSTKLEDSAMYFCASSDGGAFFGQGTRLTVV.

The rearrangement uses TRBV3-1 and TRBJ2-7, with a tentative D call TRBD2 (6 bases). The germline V and J ends were trimmed by 3 bases and 7 bases, with 10 bases remaining between them. CDR3 length: 12 amino acids. CDR1 is LGHDT, CDR2 YNNKEL, per germline (reference sequence). CDR3 in amino acids: CASSHGGGEQYF. The CDR3 nucleotides are TGTGCCAGCAGCCACGGCGGAGGGGAGCAGTACTTC.

Ten or more counts support this clonotype. The chain couples TRBV30 to TRBJ1-1; TRBD1 is a possible D gene (6 bases). In germline, CDR1 is GTSNPN, CDR2 SVGIG (reference sequence). Trimming removed 2 bases from V and 5 bases from J, with 15 bases in between. The CDR3 totals 14 residues. The CDR3: CAWSRGWGRTEAFF. In DNA form, the CDR3 reads TGTGCCTGGAGTAGAGGATGGGGGCGGACTGAAGCTTTCTTT.